This T cell receptor (beta chain) was recorded in a study of Graves' ophthalmopathy and Graves' hyperthyroidism. With 2 bases removed from V and 5 bases from J, the gap between germline ends came to 16 bases. Germline V gene lookup returns CDR1 SGHRS and CDR2 YFSETQ. CDR3 length: 15 amino acids. RNA served as the template for amplifying TCR beta CDR3 regions. HTBI primers primed a first-round RT-PCR, and a second-round multiplex PCR followed. TCRdb analysed the multiplex PCR reads with MiXCR anew, one entry per CDR3 protein. Of about 480,000 distinct CDR3 sequences in the sample, roughly an eighth were seen once. This clonotype occurred many times. In donors with ophthalmopathy, activity was moderate-to-severe, with CAS ≥3, NOSPECS ≥4 and duration under 3 months. If patients had other autoimmune diseases, uncontrolled infections, pregnancy or lactation, they were excluded.

V and J are TRBV5-1 and TRBJ1-1; possibly TRBD1 for D (5 bases). Sequenced input: blood. This sequence was found in a woman in her thirties with Graves' ophthalmopathy. The CDR3 is CASSFGQWSDTEAFF. The DNA of the CDR3 is TGCGCCAGCAGCTTCGGACAATGGTCGGATACTGAAGCTTTCTTT.